One and the same sample provided the 21 T cell receptor beta chains below, sequenced in a study of neurological immune-mediated disorders. The time point is: longitudinal time-point 2. Via MiXCR, TCRdb re-called the 5' RACE reads, giving one row per CDR3 protein. The repertoire holds tens of thousands of distinct CDR3 sequences, with 5% to 6.5% as singletons. The material sequenced was PBMCs. The origin of the receptors is a woman aged 55-70 years with multiple sclerosis.

There are a few counts of this clonotype. This rearrangement joins TRBV20-1 to TRBJ2-5; no firm D call. The CDR3 length is 12 residues. With 6 bases removed from V and 3 bases from J, the gap between germline ends came to 11 bases. Germline assignment: CDR1 DFQATT and CDR2 SNEGSKA (reference sequence). CDR3 loop: CSATDQKETQYF. The CDR3 coding sequence is TGCAGTGCGACGGACCAGAAAGAGACCCAGTACTTC.

This clonotype came up many times. The V and J genes are TRBV6-2 or TRBV6-3 and TRBJ2-7, with a weak D call TRBD2 (6 bases). Trimming removed 2 bases from V and 1 base from J, with 12 bases in between. The CDR3 loop spans 15 amino acids. Germline CDR1 is MNHEY and CDR2 is SVGEGT. CDR3 in amino acids: CASSYGRGGSYEQYF. For the CDR3, the DNA is TGTGCCAGCAGTTACGGTCGTGGGGGGTCCTACGAGCAGTACTTC.

This clonotype was found many times. V usage is TRBV5-1 and J usage is TRBJ1-1, with D perhaps matching TRBD1 (5 bases). V lost 4 bases and J lost 5, with 18 bases in between. The CDR3 extends over 15 amino acids. The germline V gene has CDR1 SGHRS and CDR2 YFSETQ. In DNA form, the CDR3 reads TGCGCCAGCAGCGGGGCTGGGCCCGACGGGACTGAAGCTTTCTTT. Protein sequence: CASSGAGPDGTEAFF.

Ten or more counts support this clonotype. The chain joins TRBV5-1 to TRBJ1-1; 12 nucleotides line up with TRBD1. CDR1 and CDR2 (germline): SGHRS, YFSETQ. The V gene end was trimmed by 5 bases and the J gene end by 6 bases; junction bases not matched to a gene: 8. This CDR3 contains 15 residues. The CDR3 sequence is CASRLGTGGAAEAFF. DNA for the CDR3: TGCGCCAGCAGATTAGGGACAGGGGGCGCGGCTGAAGCTTTCTTT.

This clonotype showed up many times. The J gene is TRBJ1-2, the V gene TRBV7-9; 7 bases fit TRBD1. This CDR3 spans 16 amino acids. The germline gives CDR1 SEHNR, CDR2 FQNEAQ (reference sequence). V was clipped by 5 bases and J by 2 bases; unmatched bases: 11. The CDR3: CASSKGGGQGNYGYTF. In DNA, the CDR3 is TGTGCCAGCAGCAAAGGGGGCGGGCAGGGGAACTATGGCTACACCTTC.

This clonotype was seen ten or more times. J is TRBJ1-2 and V is TRBV24-1; 7 bases map to TRBD1. CDR1 and CDR2 from the germline V gene are KGHDR and SFDVKD. Trimming cost V 3 bases and J 8 bases; bases outside gene matches: 8. The length of the CDR3 is 14 residues. This CDR3 reads CATSDGVTGIGYTF. Written as DNA, the CDR3 is TGTGCCACCAGTGATGGAGTGACAGGGATAGGCTACACCTTC.

This clonotype was seen repeatedly, ten times or more. The chain recombines TRBV2 with TRBJ2-2; D may be TRBD1 (6 bases). V was cut by 4 bases and J by 6 bases, with 24 bases left in between. Germline V gene data show CDR1 as SNHLY and CDR2 as FYNNEI. This CDR3 spans 18 amino acids. CDR3 DNA: TGTGCCAGCAGTGGCCCGGACAGTAGCCCAGGTCGGTCCGGGGAGCTGTTTTTT. It encodes CASSGPDSSPGRSGELFF. The whole variable domain, filled in from reference TRBV2 and TRBJ2-2, reads EPEVTQTPSHQVTQMGQEVILRCVPISNHLYFYWYRQILGQKVEFLVSFYNNEISEKSEIFDDQFSVERPDGSNFTLKIRSTKLEDSAMYFCASSGPDSSPGRSGELFFGEGSRLTVL.

The table lists this clonotype with many counts. The V and J genes are TRBV28 and TRBJ1-5; D is unclear. The CDR3 sequence is 13 residues long. The germline V gene has CDR1 MDHEN and CDR2 SYDVKM. Trimming cost V 6 bases and J 3 bases, with 9 bases left between them. DNA for the CDR3: TGTGCCAGCAGGTCAGGTGCCAATCAGCCCCAGCATTTT. Protein: CASRSGANQPQHF.

This clonotype was observed many times. V is TRBV20-1 and J is TRBJ2-7; possibly TRBD1 for D (6 bases). V lost 5 bases to trimming and J lost 7 bases, with 21 bases between them. This CDR3 is 14 amino acids long. Germline loops: CDR1 DFQATT, CDR2 SNEGSKA (reference sequence). CDR3 sequence reads: CSAYRQAEAKEQYF. In DNA form, the CDR3 reads TGCAGTGCTTACCGACAGGCGGAGGCTAAAGAGCAGTACTTC.

This clonotype was detected many times. V is TRBV6-5 and J is TRBJ2-2; 11 bases align to TRBD2. Germline assignment: CDR1 MNHEY and CDR2 SVGAGI. J gave up 5 bases and V 5 bases, and 1 base lay outside the gene matches. This CDR3 has 14 amino acids. The chain's CDR3 is CASSTSGGTGELFF. The CDR3 coding sequence is TGTGCCAGCAGTACTAGCGGGGGAACCGGGGAGCTGTTTTTT.

This clonotype has ten or more counts. The chain uses TRBV5-1 and TRBJ2-2; maybe TRBD2 (5 bases). The germline gives CDR1 SGHRS, CDR2 YFSETQ. CDR3 length: 14 residues. Between the trimmed V and J ends, which lost 0 bases and 3 bases, there was a span of 6 bases. The CDR3, as DNA: TGCGCCAGCAGCTTGGGAGCGGACACCGGGGAGCTGTTTTTT. It yields the protein CASSLGADTGELFF.

There are many counts of this clonotype. A read error may be the cause here, since a much bigger clone is one base away. The rearrangement joins TRBV5-1 to TRBJ1-1; D not resolved. Germline V gene sequence: CDR1 SGHRS, CDR2 YFSETQ. The length of the CDR3 is 13 residues. V was trimmed by 1 base and J by 1 base, leaving 5 bases between them. In DNA, the CDR3 is TGCGCCAGCAGCTTGTGGGGGAACACTGAAGCTTTCTTT. Translated: CASSLWGNTEAFF.

Many counts were recorded for this clonotype. V usage is TRBV5-1 and J usage is TRBJ2-5, with D maybe TRBD1 (6 bases). The CDR3 runs to 14 residues. The V and J ends lost 4 bases and 4 bases respectively, with 14 bases between them. Germline-derived CDR1 and CDR2 are SGHRS and YFSETQ. The CDR3 here is CASSTQGLRETQYF. The CDR3 DNA reads TGCGCCAGCAGCACACAGGGCCTCCGAGAGACCCAGTACTTC.

This clonotype was counted ten times or more. The chain employs TRBV20-1 and TRBJ2-3; 9 bases are shared with TRBD2. The germline V gene encodes CDR1 DFQATT and CDR2 SNEGSKA (reference sequence). The CDR3 has 15 amino acids. Trimming cost V 5 bases and J 2 bases; bases outside gene matches: 8. The CDR3 spells CSAAPLAGITDTQYF. The CDR3 region has the DNA TGCAGTGCTGCCCCCCTAGCGGGGATCACAGATACGCAGTATTTT.

This clonotype was detected many times. The chain has TRBV5-1 and TRBJ2-1; D uncertain. V lost 4 bases and J lost 2, with 16 bases in between. In germline, CDR1 is SGHRS, CDR2 YFSETQ. The CDR3 runs to 16 residues. This CDR3 is CASSPTVGFTYNEQFF. CDR3 sequence (DNA): TGCGCCAGCAGCCCAACGGTGGGTTTTACCTACAATGAGCAGTTCTTC.

This clonotype was recorded at least ten times. The J gene is TRBJ1-2, the V gene TRBV20-1, with TRBD1 as a possible D gene (5 bases). The CDR3 loop spans 12 amino acids. Trimming stripped 5 bases from V and 2 bases from J, with 9 bases between. The germline V gene has CDR1 DFQATT and CDR2 SNEGSKA (reference sequence). The CDR3 bases are TGCAGTGCTGGGGAGGGGAACTATGGCTACACCTTC. Protein sequence: CSAGEGNYGYTF.

This clonotype was counted many times. The CDR3 sequence is CASSLEAGSSPLHF. CDR3 bases: TGTGCCAGCAGCTTGGAGGCAGGGAGTTCACCCCTCCACTTT. V and J are TRBV5-5 and TRBJ1-6; possibly TRBD1 for D (5 bases). The CDR3 is made up of 14 amino acids. Trimming removed 0 bases at V and 9 bases at J, with 10 bases between. CDR1 SGHKS and CDR2 YYEKEE come from the germline V gene (reference sequence). The full variable domain, rest sourced from reference TRBV5-5 and TRBJ1-6, is DAGVTQSPTHLIKTRGQQVTLRCSPISGHKSVSWYQQVLGQGPQFIFQYYEKEERGRGNFPDRFSARQFPNYSSELNVNALLLGDSALYLCASSLEAGSSPLHFGNGTRLTVT.

This clonotype was counted at least ten times. V is TRBV7-2 and J is TRBJ2-7; a possible D gene is TRBD2 (5 bases). This CDR3 has 14 residues. Germline CDR1 is SGHTA and CDR2 is FQGNSA. The ends were cut back, 1 base at V and 2 bases at J, with 9 bases in the middle. CDR3 nucleotides: TGTGCCAGCAGCTTAGTACTAGTTCCCTACGAGCAGTACTTC. This gives the protein CASSLVLVPYEQYF.

The chain uses TRBV19 and TRBJ1-4; no clear D gene. Germline lookup yields CDR1 LNHDA and CDR2 SQIVND (reference sequence). This CDR3 region has 15 residues. The V gene lost 7 bases and the J gene lost 2 bases, with 14 bases spanning the gap. The DNA for the CDR3 is TGTGCCAGTACCACGGACGGTCGCACTAATGAAAAACTGTTTTTT. Translated: CASTTDGRTNEKLFF.

This clonotype was detected many times. V is TRBV6-1 and J is TRBJ2-1; 8 positions agree with TRBD1. The J segment lost 6 bases and the V segment lost 6 bases, leaving 7 bases of the junction unmatched. Per the germline V gene, CDR1 is MNHNS and CDR2 is SASEGT. This CDR3 is 14 amino acids long. CDR3 loop: CASRGQGRGNEQFF. Here the CDR3 DNA reads TGTGCCAGCAGAGGACAGGGTCGAGGCAATGAGCAGTTCTTC.

In its sample, this clonotype was seen many times. V is TRBV24-1 and J is TRBJ2-1, with D tentatively TRBD2 (5 bases). Germline values: CDR1 KGHDR, CDR2 SFDVKD. The CDR3 contains 16 residues. With 6 bases removed from V and 0 bases from J, the gap between germline ends came to 14 bases. CDR3: CATSYSGESSYNEQFF. CDR3 DNA: TGTGCCACCAGTTACAGCGGCGAAAGCTCCTACAATGAGCAGTTCTTC.